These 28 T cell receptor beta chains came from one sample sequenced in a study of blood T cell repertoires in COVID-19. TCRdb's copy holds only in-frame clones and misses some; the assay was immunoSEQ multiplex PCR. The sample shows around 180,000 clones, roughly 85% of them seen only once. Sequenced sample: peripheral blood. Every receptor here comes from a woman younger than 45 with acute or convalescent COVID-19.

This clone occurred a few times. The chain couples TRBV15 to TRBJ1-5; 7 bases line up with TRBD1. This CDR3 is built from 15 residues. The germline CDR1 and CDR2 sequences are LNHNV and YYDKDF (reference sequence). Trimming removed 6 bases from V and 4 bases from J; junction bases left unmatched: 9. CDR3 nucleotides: TGTGCCACCAGTAAGACAGGGACGTTTAATCAGCCCCAGCATTTT. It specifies CATSKTGTFNQPQHF. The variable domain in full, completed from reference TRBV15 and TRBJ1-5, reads DAMVIQNPRYQVTQFGKPVTLSCSQTLNHNVMYWYQQKSSQAPKLLFHYYDKDFNNEADTPDNFQSRRPNTSFCFLDIRSPGLGDTAMYLCATSKTGTFNQPQHFGDGTRLSIL.

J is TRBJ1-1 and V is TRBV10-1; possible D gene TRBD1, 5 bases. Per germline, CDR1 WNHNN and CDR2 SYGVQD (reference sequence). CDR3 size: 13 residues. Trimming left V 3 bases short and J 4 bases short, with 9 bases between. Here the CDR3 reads CASSDQGVTEAFF. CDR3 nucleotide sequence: TGCGCCAGCAGTGACCAGGGTGTCACTGAAGCTTTCTTT.

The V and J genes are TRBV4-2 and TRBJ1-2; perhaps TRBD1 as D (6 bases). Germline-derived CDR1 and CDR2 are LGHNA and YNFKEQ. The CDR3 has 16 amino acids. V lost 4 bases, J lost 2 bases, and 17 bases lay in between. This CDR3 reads CASSPDPHTGNYGYTF. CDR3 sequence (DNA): TGTGCCAGCAGCCCAGATCCTCATACAGGGAACTATGGCTACACCTTC.

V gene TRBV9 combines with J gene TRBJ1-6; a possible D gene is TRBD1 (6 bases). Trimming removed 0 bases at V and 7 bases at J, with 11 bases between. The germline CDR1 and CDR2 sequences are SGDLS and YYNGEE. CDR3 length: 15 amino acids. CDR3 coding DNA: TGTGCCAGCAGCGTAGCTGTCGGACAGAATTCACCCCTCCACTTT. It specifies CASSVAVGQNSPLHF.

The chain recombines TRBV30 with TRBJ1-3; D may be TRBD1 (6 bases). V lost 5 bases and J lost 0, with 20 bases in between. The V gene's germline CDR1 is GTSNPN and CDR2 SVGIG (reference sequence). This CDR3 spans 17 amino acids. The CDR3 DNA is TGTGCCTGGCAAATGGGTCATCAGGGACACTCTGGAAACACCATATATTTT. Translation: CAWQMGHQGHSGNTIYF.

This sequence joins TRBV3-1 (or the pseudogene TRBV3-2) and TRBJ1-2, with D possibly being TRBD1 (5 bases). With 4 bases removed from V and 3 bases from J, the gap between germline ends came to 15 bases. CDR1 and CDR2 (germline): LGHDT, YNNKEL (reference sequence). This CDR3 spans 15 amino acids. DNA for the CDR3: TGTGCCAGCAGCCCACTTTTCGGGGGGGACTATGGCTACACCTTC. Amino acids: CASSPLFGGDYGYTF.

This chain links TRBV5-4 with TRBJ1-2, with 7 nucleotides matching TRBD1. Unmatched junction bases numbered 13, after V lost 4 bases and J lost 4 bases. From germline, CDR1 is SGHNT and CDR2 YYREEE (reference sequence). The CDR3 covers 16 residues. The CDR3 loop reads CASSPPGGQRVYGYTF. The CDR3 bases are TGTGCCAGCAGCCCCCCAGGGGGACAGCGAGTCTATGGCTACACCTTC.

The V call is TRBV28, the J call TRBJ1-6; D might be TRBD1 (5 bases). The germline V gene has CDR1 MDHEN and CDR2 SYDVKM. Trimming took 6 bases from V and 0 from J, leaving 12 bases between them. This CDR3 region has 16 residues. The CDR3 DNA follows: TGTGCCAGCAGCGGGGGTCGTTCCTCCTATAATTCACCCCTCCACTTT. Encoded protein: CASSGGRSSYNSPLHF.

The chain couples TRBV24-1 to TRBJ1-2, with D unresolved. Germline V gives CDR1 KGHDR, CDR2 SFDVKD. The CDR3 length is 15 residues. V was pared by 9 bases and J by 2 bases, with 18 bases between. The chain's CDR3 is CATSATWASNYGYTF. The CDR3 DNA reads TGTGCCACCTCCGCGACGTGGGCCTCAAACTATGGCTACACCTTC.

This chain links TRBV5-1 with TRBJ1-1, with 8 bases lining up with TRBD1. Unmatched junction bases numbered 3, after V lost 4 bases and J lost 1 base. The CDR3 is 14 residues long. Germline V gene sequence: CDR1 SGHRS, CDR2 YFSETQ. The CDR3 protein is CASSRGQANTEAFF. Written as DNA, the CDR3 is TGCGCCAGCAGCAGGGGACAGGCGAACACTGAAGCTTTCTTT.

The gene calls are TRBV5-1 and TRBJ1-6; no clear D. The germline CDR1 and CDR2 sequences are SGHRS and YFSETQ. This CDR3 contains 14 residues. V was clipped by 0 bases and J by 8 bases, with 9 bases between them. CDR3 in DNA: TGCGCCAGCAGCTTGGCCTTTCGGTATTCACCCCTCCACTTT. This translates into CASSLAFRYSPLHF.

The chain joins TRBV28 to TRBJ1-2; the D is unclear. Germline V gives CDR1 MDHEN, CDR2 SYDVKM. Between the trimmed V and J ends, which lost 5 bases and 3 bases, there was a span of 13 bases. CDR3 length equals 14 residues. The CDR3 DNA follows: TGTGCCAGCAGTCCCAAGAGAGTTTACTATGGCTACACCTTC. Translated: CASSPKRVYYGYTF.

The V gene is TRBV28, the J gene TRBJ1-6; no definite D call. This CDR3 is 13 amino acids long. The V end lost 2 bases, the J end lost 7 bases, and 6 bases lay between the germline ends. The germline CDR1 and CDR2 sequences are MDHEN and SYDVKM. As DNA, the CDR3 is TGTGCCAGCAGTTTAGATGGCAATTCACCCCTCCACTTT. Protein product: CASSLDGNSPLHF.

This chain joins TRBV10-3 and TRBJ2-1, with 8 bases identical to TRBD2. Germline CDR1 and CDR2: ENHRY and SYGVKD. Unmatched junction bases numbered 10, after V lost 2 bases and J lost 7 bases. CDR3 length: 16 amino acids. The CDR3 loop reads CAISERAAGGGNEQFF. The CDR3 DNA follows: TGTGCCATCAGTGAGCGGGCCGCGGGAGGAGGAAATGAGCAGTTCTTC.

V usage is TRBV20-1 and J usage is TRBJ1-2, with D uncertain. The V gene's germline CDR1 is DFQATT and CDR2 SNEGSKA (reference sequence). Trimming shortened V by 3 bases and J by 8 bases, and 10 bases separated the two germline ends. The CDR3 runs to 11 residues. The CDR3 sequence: CSASPSEGYTF. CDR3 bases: TGCAGTGCTAGTCCTTCGGAGGGCTACACCTTC.

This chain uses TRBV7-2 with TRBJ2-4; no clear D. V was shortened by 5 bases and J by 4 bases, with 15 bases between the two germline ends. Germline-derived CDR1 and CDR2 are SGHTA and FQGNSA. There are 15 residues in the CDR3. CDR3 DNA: TGTGCCAGCAGCCCACCAGGCTCTATTAAAAACATTCAGTACTTC. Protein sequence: CASSPPGSIKNIQYF.

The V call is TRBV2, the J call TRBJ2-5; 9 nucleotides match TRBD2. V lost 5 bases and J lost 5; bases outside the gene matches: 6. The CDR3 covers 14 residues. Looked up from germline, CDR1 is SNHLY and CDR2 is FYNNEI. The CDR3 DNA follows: TGTGCCAGCAGTAGCGCGGGGGGGGTGGAGACCCAGTACTTC. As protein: CASSSAGGVETQYF.

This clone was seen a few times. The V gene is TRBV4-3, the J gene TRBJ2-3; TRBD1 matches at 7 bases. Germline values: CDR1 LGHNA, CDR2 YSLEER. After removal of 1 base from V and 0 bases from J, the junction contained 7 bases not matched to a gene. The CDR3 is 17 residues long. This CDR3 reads CASSQALRTGSTDTQYF. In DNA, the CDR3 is TGCGCCAGCAGCCAAGCGCTCCGGACAGGCAGCACAGATACGCAGTATTTT.

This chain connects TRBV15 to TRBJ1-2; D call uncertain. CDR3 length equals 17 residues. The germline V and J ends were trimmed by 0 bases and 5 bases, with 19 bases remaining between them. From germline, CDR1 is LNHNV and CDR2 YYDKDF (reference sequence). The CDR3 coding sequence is TGTGCCACCAGCAGAGATAATAAAAGGACTGCCCTTTATGGCTACACCTTC. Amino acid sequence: CATSRDNKRTALYGYTF.

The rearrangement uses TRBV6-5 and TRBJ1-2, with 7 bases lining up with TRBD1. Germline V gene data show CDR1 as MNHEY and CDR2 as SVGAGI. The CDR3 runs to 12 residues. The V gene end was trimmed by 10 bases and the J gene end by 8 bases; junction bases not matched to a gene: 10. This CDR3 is CAIHRRGLGYTF. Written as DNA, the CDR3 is TGTGCCATCCACCGTAGGGGGCTCGGCTACACCTTC.

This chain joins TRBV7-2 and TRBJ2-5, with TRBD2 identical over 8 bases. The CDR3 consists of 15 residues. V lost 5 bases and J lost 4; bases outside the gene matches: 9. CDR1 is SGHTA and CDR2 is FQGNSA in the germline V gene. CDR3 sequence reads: CASSPGAGRAETQYF. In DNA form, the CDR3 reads TGTGCCAGCAGCCCGGGGGCCGGGAGGGCAGAGACCCAGTACTTC.

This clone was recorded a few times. This CDR3 is CSVEVTSSSYEQYF. DNA for the CDR3: TGCAGCGTTGAAGTGACTTCGAGCTCCTACGAGCAGTACTTC. The chain combines TRBV29-1 with TRBJ2-7; D unresolved. This CDR3 contains 14 residues. Per the germline V gene, CDR1 is SQVTM and CDR2 is ANQGSEA. Trimming shortened V by 1 base and J by 0 bases, and 10 bases separated the two germline ends.

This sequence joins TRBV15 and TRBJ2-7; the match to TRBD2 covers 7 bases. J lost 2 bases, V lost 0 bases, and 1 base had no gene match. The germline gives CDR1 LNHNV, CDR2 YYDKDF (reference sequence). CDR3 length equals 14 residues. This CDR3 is CATSREGLAYEQYF. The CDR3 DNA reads TGTGCCACCAGCAGAGAAGGACTAGCCTACGAGCAGTACTTC. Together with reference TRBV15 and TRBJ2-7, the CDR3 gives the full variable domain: DAMVIQNPRYQVTQFGKPVTLSCSQTLNHNVMYWYQQKSSQAPKLLFHYYDKDFNNEADTPDNFQSRRPNTSFCFLDIRSPGLGDTAMYLCATSREGLAYEQYFGPGTRLTVT.

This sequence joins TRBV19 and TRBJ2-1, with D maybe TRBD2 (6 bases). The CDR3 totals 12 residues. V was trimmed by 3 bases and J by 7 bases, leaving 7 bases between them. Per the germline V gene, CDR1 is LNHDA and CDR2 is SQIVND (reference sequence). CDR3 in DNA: TGTGCCAGTAGTATCGGGGGTAATGAGCAGTTCTTC. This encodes CASSIGGNEQFF.

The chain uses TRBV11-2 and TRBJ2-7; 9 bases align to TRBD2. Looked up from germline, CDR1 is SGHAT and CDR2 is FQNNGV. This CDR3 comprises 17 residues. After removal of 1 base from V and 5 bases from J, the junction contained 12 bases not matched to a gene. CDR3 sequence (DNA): TGTGCCAGCAGCTTAGGAGGGGCTAGCGGGATTCAGGACGAGCAGTACTTC. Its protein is CASSLGGASGIQDEQYF.

The CDR3 here is CASSLEAGGPETQYF. As DNA, the CDR3 is TGTGCCAGCAGCTTAGAAGCGGGGGGTCCGGAGACCCAGTACTTC. The chain combines TRBV11-2 with TRBJ2-5; 9 bases line up with TRBD2. Germline CDR1 and CDR2: SGHAT and FQNNGV. The CDR3 sequence is 15 residues long. The V gene end was trimmed by 0 bases and the J gene end by 5 bases; junction bases not matched to a gene: 4.

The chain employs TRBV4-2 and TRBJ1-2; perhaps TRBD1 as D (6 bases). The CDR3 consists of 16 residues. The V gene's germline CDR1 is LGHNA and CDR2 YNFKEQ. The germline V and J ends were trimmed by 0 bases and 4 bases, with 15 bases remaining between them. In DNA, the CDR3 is TGTGCCAGCAGCCAAGAGCCCCGGGACAATATCTATGGCTACACCTTC. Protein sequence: CASSQEPRDNIYGYTF.

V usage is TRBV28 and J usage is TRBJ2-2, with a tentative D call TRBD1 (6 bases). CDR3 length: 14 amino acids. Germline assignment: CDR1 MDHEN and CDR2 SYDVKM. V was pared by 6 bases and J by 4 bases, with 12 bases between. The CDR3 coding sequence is TGTGCCAGCAGCCTAGGACAGTTCACCGGGGAGCTGTTTTTT. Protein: CASSLGQFTGELFF.